Below, one T cell receptor (beta chain) is given with its context. Its antigen is unidentified. The germline V gene encodes CDR1 MNHNS and CDR2 SASEGT. V was shortened by 7 bases and J by 5 bases, with 23 bases between the two germline ends. CDR3 size: 16 residues. This sample stems from a study of vaccination and CD4 T cells after COVID-19. Study summary: The post-COVID samples were taken a median roughly 94 days after diagnosis, anywhere from 35 to 161.

Study findings and constraints: Data came from relatively few convalescent patients and lacked early post-infection timepoints.

CD4+ T cells that had been cultured provided DNA sequenced with the Oncomine TCR Beta short-read assay. TCRdb called the PCR reads again in MiXCR, with one record for every CDR3 protein. The table lists around 12,000 distinct CDR3 sequences, roughly 36% of them singletons. Treatment described: roughly 11-day PBMC culture with coronavirus spike peptide pools or control peptides (ViraFEST assay). Per-well cultures of 1.5 million to 2.5 million PBMCs received 9 to 10 IU/ml IL-2 and about 10 ug/ml peptide pools. The TCR sequence derives from a human donor with COVID-19. What was sequenced was cultured CD4+ T cells from blood. The chain recombines TRBV6-1 with TRBJ1-1, with D hard to call. CDR3 loop: CASKIMAGRAQTEAFF. The CDR3 DNA follows: TGTGCCAGCAAAATAATGGCCGGGAGGGCGCAAACTGAAGCTTTCTTT.